The entry below describes one T cell receptor beta chain. Time point: blood from clinic visit 5 months post-surgery; TSC patient then seizure free. Patients received at least one anti-epileptic drug before surgery. Germline values: CDR1 LNHDA, CDR2 SQIVND (reference sequence). The CDR3 is made up of 14 amino acids. The V gene lost 3 bases and the J gene lost 1 base, with 7 bases spanning the gap. The sample is drawn from a study of brain T cells in children with intractable seizures. Clones were read by immunoSEQ multiplex PCR, and TCRdb kept only the in-frame ones, dropping some. The sample has about 340,000 clones; about 93% are singletons.

The clonotype originates from a boy under two years old with tuberous sclerosis and intractable seizures. Sequencing used peripheral blood, obtained 4 to 5 months after surgery. The chain couples TRBV19 to TRBJ2-1; D possibly corresponds to TRBD2 (6 bases). CDR3 DNA sequence: TGTGCCAGTAGTATTCGGGGGTCCTACAATGAGCAGTTCTTC. As protein: CASSIRGSYNEQFF. The full variable domain, its missing parts supplied by reference TRBV19 and TRBJ2-1, is DGGITQSPKYLFRKEGQNVTLSCEQNLNHDAMYWYRQDPGQGLRLIYYSQIVNDFQKGDIAEGYSVSREKKESFPLTVTSAQKNPTAFYLCASSIRGSYNEQFFGPGTRLTVL.